This TCR beta chain was captured by sequencing in a study of blood T cells in healthy people across ages. After removal of 3 bases from V and 7 bases from J, the junction contained 4 bases not matched to a gene. This CDR3 has 13 residues. Per the germline V gene, CDR1 is DFQATT and CDR2 is SNEGSKA (reference sequence). As regards this clonotype: Antigen specificity is unknown.

Notes on the study in general: Older age went with lower TCR beta diversity per million T cells, in a roughly linear way.

Using a J-beta primer mix together with a sample-barcoded 5' primer, a second PCR was run for roughly 6 to 12 cycles. MiXCR, applied by TCRdb to the 5' RACE reads, yields one record per CDR3 protein. This sample has about 1.1 million distinct CDR3 sequences, with around two fifths found just once. This receptor was identified in a man in his late teens or twenties in good health. The chain uses TRBV20-1 and TRBJ1-5, with 9 bases matching TRBD1. The sample comprised blood. The CDR3 loop is CSASPTGGQPQHF. CDR3 nucleotides: TGCAGTGCTAGCCCAACAGGGGGCCAGCCCCAGCATTTT.